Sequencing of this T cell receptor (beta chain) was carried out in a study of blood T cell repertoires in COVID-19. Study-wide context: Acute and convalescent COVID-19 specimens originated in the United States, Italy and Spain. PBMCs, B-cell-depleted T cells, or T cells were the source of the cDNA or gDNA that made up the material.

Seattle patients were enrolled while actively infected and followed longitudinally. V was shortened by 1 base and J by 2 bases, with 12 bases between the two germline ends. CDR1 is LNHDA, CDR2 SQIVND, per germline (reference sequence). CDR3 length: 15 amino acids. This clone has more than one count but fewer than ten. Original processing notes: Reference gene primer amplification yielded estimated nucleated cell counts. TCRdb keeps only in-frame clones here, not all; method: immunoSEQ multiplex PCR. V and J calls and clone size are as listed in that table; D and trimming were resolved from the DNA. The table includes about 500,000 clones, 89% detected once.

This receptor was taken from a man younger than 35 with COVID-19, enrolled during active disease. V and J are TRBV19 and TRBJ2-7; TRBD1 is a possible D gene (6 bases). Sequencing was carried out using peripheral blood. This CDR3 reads CASSIGRGTPYEQYF. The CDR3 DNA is TGTGCCAGTAGTATAGGTAGGGGGACACCCTACGAGCAGTACTTC.